Included here is one TCR beta chain sequence, with context. CDR1 and CDR2 from the germline V gene are SGHRS and YFSETQ. V lost 4 bases, J lost 1 base, and 13 bases lay in between. The CDR3 covers 15 residues. The data belong to a study of blood T cell repertoires in COVID-19. Per the original methods: Researchers report that nucleated cell counts were estimated from reference gene primer amplification. The table came from immunoSEQ multiplex PCR; TCRdb's copy has only in-frame clones and leaves some out. V and J calls and clone size are copied from that table; D and trimming were computed from the DNA. The profile shows 280,000 or so clones, roughly 88% of them singletons.

The specimen was PBMCs or T cells enriched from blood (not recorded which). The chain has TRBV5-1 and TRBJ2-3, with a possible D match to TRBD1 (7 bases). This sequence originates from a man aged 30 to 39 who had recovered from COVID-19. CDR3 sequence: CASSPQGGGTDTQYF. CDR3 nucleotide sequence: TGCGCCAGCAGCCCGCAGGGGGGAGGCACAGATACGCAGTATTTT. The entire variable domain, with the rest obtained from reference TRBV5-1 and TRBJ2-3, is as follows: KAGVTQTPRYLIKTRGQQVTLSCSPISGHRSVSWYQQTPGQGLQFLFEYFSETQRNKGNFPGRFSGRQFSNSRSEMNVSTLELGDSALYLCASSPQGGGTDTQYFGPGTRLTVL.